This TCR beta chain was recovered during a study of blood T cell repertoires in COVID-19. Study as a whole: In each case, the material was cDNA or gDNA derived from T cells, B-cell-depleted T cells, or PBMCs.

Original processing methods: Reference gene primers were amplified, and this amplification served to estimate nucleated cell counts. The method was immunoSEQ multiplex PCR; TCRdb's version includes in-frame clones alone and lacks a portion of them. Clone size and the V and J calls come from that table; the DNA yielded D and trimming. The sample shows approximately 200,000 clones, around four fifths of them seen only once. Germline V gene sequence: CDR1 SGHNT, CDR2 YYREEE (reference sequence). V lost 4 bases, J lost 8 bases, and 11 bases stayed unmatched. This CDR3 region has 15 residues. The sample comprised peripheral blood. V and J are TRBV5-4 and TRBJ1-2; 10 bases are a match to TRBD1. The sequence came from a woman older than 75 with COVID-19, enrolled during active disease. DNA for the CDR3: TGTGCCAGCAGCATCCCGACAGGGGGCGGTGAAGGCTACACCTTC. This encodes CASSIPTGGGEGYTF.